The 15 T cell receptor beta chains below were found in one sample sequenced in a study of blood T cells in healthy people across ages. The second PCR ran roughly 6 to 11 cycles with a sample-barcoded 5' primer and J-beta primers. TCRdb re-analysed the 5' RACE reads in MiXCR, keeping a single row per CDR3 protein. The repertoire consists of roughly 650,000 distinct CDR3 sequences, with 32% occurring once and the leading ten covering approximately 15%. The specimen was blood. The receptors stem from a woman older than 75 in good health.

Of note for this clonotype: A much larger clonotype is one base distant, so this may be a read error. The V gene is TRBV4-3, the J gene TRBJ2-5, with a possible D match to TRBD2 (6 bases). CDR1 is LGHNA and CDR2 is YSLEER in the germline V gene. This CDR3 region has 15 residues. CDR3 loop: CTSSHDTGGSETQYF. CDR3 nucleotide sequence: TGCACCAGCAGCCATGATACCGGGGGATCAGAGACCCAGTACTTC.

Note on this clonotype: This may stem from a read error, because a much larger clone lies one nucleotide away. This chain uses TRBV7-7 with TRBJ2-1; D is perhaps TRBD2 (6 bases). There are 12 residues in the CDR3. Germline CDR1 and CDR2: SSHAT and FNYEAQ (reference sequence). CDR3 sequence: CASGPLSVEQFF. CDR3 DNA: TGTGCTAGCGGCCCTCTTTCGGTTGAGCAGTTCTTC. Full variable domain (rest looked up from reference TRBV7-7 and TRBJ2-1): GAGVSQSPRYKVTKRGQDVTLRCDPISSHATLYWYQQALGQGPEFLTYFNYEAQPDKSGLPSDRFSAERPEGSISTLTIQRTEQRDSAMYRCASGPLSVEQFFGPGTRLTVL.

This clonotype has more than one count but fewer than ten. The genes are TRBV5-6 and TRBJ1-1, with 8 bases aligning to TRBD1. The trim removed 1 base at V and 1 base at J, leaving 6 bases unmatched. Germline assignment: CDR1 SGHDT and CDR2 YYEEEE. The CDR3 contains 16 residues. CDR3 DNA sequence: TGTGCCAGCAGCTTGAGGGCAGGGGGCGAGAACACTGAAGCTTTCTTT. It encodes CASSLRAGGENTEAFF.

This clonotype has at least ten counts. The rearrangement links TRBV12-3 or TRBV12-4 to TRBJ2-2; 9 nucleotides match TRBD2. J gave up 4 bases and V 6 bases, and 6 bases lay outside the gene matches. This CDR3 contains 15 residues. CDR3 DNA sequence: TGTGCCAGCAGCCGGCGGGGGGGCAGCACCGGGGAGCTGTTTTTT. Encoded protein: CASSRRGGSTGELFF.

This clonotype was detected a few times. The rearrangement joins TRBV14 to TRBJ2-7, with D possibly matching TRBD1 (6 bases). V lost 0 bases, J lost 4 bases, and 10 bases lay in between. CDR1 and CDR2 (germline): SGHDN, FVKESK. This CDR3 region has 14 residues. The DNA of the CDR3 is TGTGCCAGCAGCCAAGATTGGACAGCTTACGAGCAGTACTTC. It codes for CASSQDWTAYEQYF.

The chain is built from TRBV6-6 and TRBJ2-5, with D unresolved. Judging by the DNA end, TRBJ2-7 fits better; the J call may be wrong. Germline loops: CDR1 MNHNY, CDR2 SVGAGI (reference sequence). This CDR3 is 14 amino acids long. CDR3 residues: CASTDNPVYYEQYF. For the CDR3, the DNA is TGTGCCAGCACTGATAACCCAGTATACTACGAGCAGTACTTC.

The V call is TRBV23-1, the J call TRBJ1-5; D is perhaps TRBD1 (6 bases). TRBV23-1 falls under the ORF class, with uncertain function. Trimming shortened V by 4 bases and J by 12 bases, and 25 bases separated the two germline ends. The CDR3 is 16 residues long. Here the CDR3 reads CASSRIRGPSGELQHF. The CDR3 DNA sequence: TGCGCCAGCAGTCGGATCAGGGGCCCGAGCGGGGAGCTCCAGCATTTT.

V is TRBV5-1 and J is TRBJ1-4; 11 bases align to TRBD1. Germline CDR1 reads SGHRS; CDR2 reads YFSETQ. The V gene end was trimmed by 4 bases and the J gene end by 7 bases; junction bases not matched to a gene: 6. The CDR3 is 15 residues long. Written as DNA, the CDR3 is TGCGCCAGCAGCCCGGACAGGGGGCAATCTGAAAAACTGTTTTTT. Its translation is CASSPDRGQSEKLFF.

In regard to this clonotype: It may be a read error: a sequence one base away is much more abundant. The CDR3 protein is CASSFLTGPPNEQYF. CDR3 DNA: TGTGCCAGCAGTTTCTTGACAGGGCCCCCCAATGAGCAGTACTTC. J is TRBJ2-1 and V is TRBV12-3 or TRBV12-4; 7 bases fit TRBD1. The DNA end is a closer match to TRBJ2-7, so the J assignment may be wrong. The CDR3 sequence is 15 residues long.

To note about this clonotype: Relative to the germline gene, one junction end is altered; a read error may explain this. The rearrangement uses TRBV7-9 and TRBJ1-6; a weak D match, TRBD1 (6 bases). Germline values: CDR1 SEHNR, CDR2 FQNEAQ (reference sequence). The CDR3 consists of 15 residues. The CDR3 nucleotides are TGTGCCAACAGCCCAGAGGCACAGGGAAATTCACCCCTCCACTTT. Protein: CANSPEAQGNSPLHF.

The chain combines TRBV4-3 with TRBJ2-7; no reliable D call. Germline loops: CDR1 LGHNA, CDR2 YSLEER. The CDR3 runs 13 residues. V lost 1 base to trimming and J lost 3 bases, with 7 bases between them. The CDR3 protein is CASSQGMVYEQYF. The DNA for the CDR3 is TGCGCCAGCAGCCAAGGGATGGTCTACGAGCAGTACTTC.

This clonotype was detected a few times. Here the CDR3 DNA reads TGTGCCAGCAGTAAAGGGACAGAAGGTCAGCCCCAGCATTTT. Protein sequence: CASSKGTEGQPQHF. The chain joins TRBV6-5 to TRBJ1-5; 7 nucleotides align to TRBD1. V trimming: 5 bases; J trimming: 6 bases; junction bases outside the gene matches: 7. This CDR3 region has 14 residues. Germline V lookup: CDR1 MNHEY, CDR2 SVGAGI.

This clonotype came up many times. This chain joins TRBV14 and TRBJ2-3; D is unresolved. The CDR3 sequence is 13 residues long. From germline, CDR1 is SGHDN and CDR2 FVKESK. With 1 base removed from V and 7 bases from J, the gap between germline ends came to 9 bases. The CDR3 reads CASSQVPTHTQYF. The CDR3 DNA sequence: TGTGCCAGCAGCCAAGTCCCCACTCATACGCAGTATTTT.

The chain has TRBV20-1 and TRBJ2-7, with D hard to call. V gave up 6 bases and J gave up 4 bases, with 7 bases separating them. The CDR3 runs to 10 residues. From germline, CDR1 is DFQATT and CDR2 SNEGSKA (reference sequence). The CDR3 DNA is TGCAGTGCCTTTCTATACGAGCAGTACTTC. Translating gives CSAFLYEQYF.

CDR3 DNA sequence: TGTGCCATCAGTGAGTACGACAGCGGGGGAAATGAGCAGTTCTTC. This gives the protein CAISEYDSGGNEQFF. The rearrangement links TRBV10-3 to TRBJ2-1; 8 bases fit TRBD2. The CDR3 runs 15 residues. The J segment lost 7 bases and the V segment lost 1 base, leaving 6 bases of the junction unmatched. Germline V gives CDR1 ENHRY, CDR2 SYGVKD.